Below, 6 T cell receptor beta chains from the same sample are listed, as sequenced in a study of cytomegalovirus exposure and HLA in healthy donors. It was with 60 Vbeta and 13 Jbeta primers that the PCR ran. Assay: immunoSEQ multiplex PCR; the TCRdb copy retains only in-frame clones and omits some. Altogether roughly 130,000 clones are present, 80% being singletons, with the ten largest covering 1%. Material: PBMCs. These receptors were obtained from a man in his forties or fifties in good health and CMV-seronegative.

The chain carries TRBV11-2 and TRBJ2-1; 10 bases map to TRBD2. This CDR3 is built from 15 residues. Germline trimming cut 5 bases from V and 8 bases from J; bases unmatched to any gene: 9. Looked up from germline, CDR1 is SGHAT and CDR2 is FQNNGV. CDR3 nucleotide sequence: TGTGCCAGCAGCCTTGTAGCGGGAGGTTACTATGAGCAGTTCTTC. This encodes CASSLVAGGYYEQFF.

The V call is TRBV28, the J call TRBJ1-2; D unresolved. The V end lost 5 bases, the J end lost 4 bases, and 5 bases lay between the germline ends. The CDR3 is made up of 11 amino acids. Germline V lookup: CDR1 MDHEN, CDR2 SYDVKM. CDR3 sequence (DNA): TGTGCCAGCAGTGGCCTCTATGGCTACACCTTC. Translated, it gives CASSGLYGYTF.

CDR3 DNA: TGTGCCAGCAGCTTCCCAGGGGGGACAGGGAGACCTTTCAATCAGCCCCAGCATTTT. Protein sequence: CASSFPGGTGRPFNQPQHF. This chain uses TRBV7-4 with TRBJ1-5; 9 nucleotides align to TRBD1. Germline V gene data show CDR1 as SGHVT and CDR2 as SQSDAQ. Unmatched junction bases numbered 15, after V lost 3 bases and J lost 3 bases. The CDR3 has 19 residues.

The genes are TRBV7-2 and TRBJ2-2, with D perhaps TRBD1 (5 bases). The V end was cut by 1 base, the J end by 4 bases, with 10 bases between. The CDR3 has 15 residues. CDR1 and CDR2 from the germline V gene are SGHTA and FQGNSA. The CDR3: CASSLVIRATGELFF. Here the CDR3 DNA reads TGTGCCAGCAGCTTAGTCATCAGGGCCACCGGGGAGCTGTTTTTT.

The rearrangement uses TRBV5-4 and TRBJ2-5, with 8 nucleotides matching TRBD2. CDR3 length: 16 residues. CDR1 and CDR2 (germline): SGHNT, YYREEE (reference sequence). Trimming removed 3 bases from V and 7 bases from J; junction bases left unmatched: 14. DNA of the CDR3: TGTGCCAGCAGCTCGGGGGGGAGGGCGCAGACGGGGACCCAGTACTTC. Amino acid sequence: CASSSGGRAQTGTQYF.

The chain employs TRBV28 and TRBJ2-7; TRBD2 matches at 7 bases. Per germline, CDR1 MDHEN and CDR2 SYDVKM. This CDR3 has 16 amino acids. V lost 6 bases and J lost 4; bases outside the gene matches: 15. CDR3 residues: CASRVSRAGRLYEQYF. The CDR3 region has the DNA TGTGCCAGCAGGGTATCAAGAGCGGGACGCCTTTACGAGCAGTACTTC.